Listed below are T cell receptor beta chains from one sample, sequenced in a study of T cells in Graves' hyperthyroidism and ophthalmopathy. TCRdb reprocessed the multiplex PCR reads with MiXCR, giving one entry per CDR3 protein. The table has 690,000 or so distinct CDR3 sequences, roughly 20% seen once; the top ten hold around 15%. Sequenced input: blood. Every receptor here comes from a woman between 45 and 65 years old with Graves' hyperthyroidism that later progressed to Graves' ophthalmopathy. CDR3s include the opening cysteine and the closing phenylalanine or tryptophan. A D gene is named only where the DNA matches it firmly. Clone size is not always given. Where it is, it says once, few, many or a class for expanded clones.

d_call: TRBD2; j_call: TRBJ2-3; v_call: TRBV7-9; clone_size: many; cdr3_nt: TGTGCCAGAAGCCCGACTAGCGGGGGACTCACAGATACGCAGTATTTT; cdr3_aa: CARSPTSGGLTDTQYF
d_call: -; j_call: TRBJ1-2; v_call: TRBV7-8; clone_size: many; cdr3_nt: TGTGCCAGCAGCTTAGCGATGGGACACAACTATGGCTACACCTTC; cdr3_aa: CASSLAMGHNYGYTF
d_call: TRBD1; j_call: TRBJ1-2; v_call: TRBV20-1; clone_size: -; cdr3_nt: TGCAGTGCGGAACCGGACAGGGCGAACTATGGCTACACCTTC; cdr3_aa: CSAEPDRANYGYTF
d_call: -; j_call: TRBJ1-3; v_call: TRBV12-3/TRBV12-4; clone_size: -; cdr3_nt: TGTGCCAGCAGTCCGGGGGCCTCCTCTGGAAACACCATATATTTT; cdr3_aa: CASSPGASSGNTIYF
d_call: -; j_call: TRBJ2-1; v_call: TRBV14; clone_size: few; cdr3_nt: TGTGCCAGCAGCCCTCTTCGGGGGATGACCTACAATGAGCAGTTCTTC; cdr3_aa: CASSPLRGMTYNEQFF
d_call: TRBD1; j_call: TRBJ2-1; v_call: TRBV29-1; clone_size: -; cdr3_nt: TGCAGCGTTCGCCAACAGGGGGTTGCCTACAATGAGCAGTTCTTC; cdr3_aa: CSVRQQGVAYNEQFF
d_call: TRBD2; j_call: TRBJ2-1; v_call: TRBV3-1; clone_size: many; cdr3_nt: TGTGCCAGCAGCCTCCAGACTAGCGGGGGGGGATACAATGAGCAGTTCTTC; cdr3_aa: CASSLQTSGGGYNEQFF
d_call: -; j_call: TRBJ2-6; v_call: TRBV7-3; clone_size: -; cdr3_nt: TGTGCCAGCAGCTTAAACGCACGCTCTGGGGCCAACGTCCTGACTTTC; cdr3_aa: CASSLNARSGANVLTF
d_call: TRBD1; j_call: TRBJ2-6; v_call: TRBV27; clone_size: -; cdr3_nt: TGTGCCAGCAGTGCCGTAGTTGGGGACAGGGGAGCTGGGGCCAACGTCCTGACTTTC; cdr3_aa: CASSAVVGDRGAGANVLTF
d_call: -; j_call: TRBJ1-5; v_call: TRBV20-1; clone_size: few; cdr3_nt: TGCAGTGCTAGAGTTGATAGCAATCAGCCCCAGCATTTT; cdr3_aa: CSARVDSNQPQHF
d_call: TRBD1; j_call: TRBJ1-1; v_call: TRBV6-1; clone_size: -; cdr3_nt: TGTGCCAGCAGCCCGAACCCATTCGGACAGGGAAGCCTGAACACTGAAGCTTTCTTT; cdr3_aa: CASSPNPFGQGSLNTEAFF
d_call: TRBD1; j_call: TRBJ1-5; v_call: TRBV2; clone_size: many; cdr3_nt: TGTGCCAGCAGTGAAGGAAGGGCAGGGGGAGGGCAGCCCCAGCATTTT; cdr3_aa: CASSEGRAGGGQPQHF
d_call: TRBD1; j_call: TRBJ2-2; v_call: TRBV3-1; clone_size: many; cdr3_nt: TGTGCCAGCAGCCAAGGGCCCCGACAGGGGAACACCGGGGAGCTGTTTTTT; cdr3_aa: CASSQGPRQGNTGELFF